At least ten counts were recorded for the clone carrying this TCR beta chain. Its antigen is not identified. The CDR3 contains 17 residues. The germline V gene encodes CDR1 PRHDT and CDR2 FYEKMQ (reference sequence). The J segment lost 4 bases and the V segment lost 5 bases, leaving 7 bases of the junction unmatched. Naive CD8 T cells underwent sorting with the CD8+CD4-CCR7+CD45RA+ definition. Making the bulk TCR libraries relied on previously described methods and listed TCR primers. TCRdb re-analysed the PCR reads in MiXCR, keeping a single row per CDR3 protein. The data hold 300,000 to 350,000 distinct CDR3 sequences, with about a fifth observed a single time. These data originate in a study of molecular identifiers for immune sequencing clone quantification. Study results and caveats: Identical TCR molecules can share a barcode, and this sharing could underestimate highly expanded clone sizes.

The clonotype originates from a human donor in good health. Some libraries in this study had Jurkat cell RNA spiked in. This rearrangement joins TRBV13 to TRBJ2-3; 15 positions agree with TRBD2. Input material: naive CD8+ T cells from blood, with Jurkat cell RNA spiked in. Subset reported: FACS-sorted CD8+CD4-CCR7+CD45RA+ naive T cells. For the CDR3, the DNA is TGTGCCAGCAGCCTTGGACTAGCGGGAGGGCTCCCAGATACGCAGTATTTT. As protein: CASSLGLAGGLPDTQYF.